What follows are 23 T cell receptor beta chains derived from one specimen sequenced in a study of tumour-infiltrating T cells in Burkitt lymphoma. Libraries were prepared by immunoSEQ multiplex PCR; TCRdb keeps only in-frame clonotypes and omits some of them. This table holds around 1,400 clones, roughly 85% found once. The material sequenced was tumor tissue. These receptor sequences come from a human donor with Burkitt lymphoma.

This clone was observed once. The junction differs from germline at one of its ends, possibly a read error. The chain couples TRBV4-2 to TRBJ1-6; the D gene is possibly TRBD1 (5 bases). CDR3 length: 14 amino acids. Germline V CDR1 and CDR2: LGHNA, YNFKEQ. The DNA of the CDR3 is TGTACCAGCAGCCAAGGCCAGGGTAATTCACCCCTCCACTTT. Translating gives CTSSQGQGNSPLHF.

This chain connects TRBV4-1 to TRBJ2-3; 14 nucleotides align to TRBD2. The junction had 14 bases not matched to a gene; V was cut back by 2 bases and J by 4 bases. The germline CDR1 and CDR2 sequences are MGHRA and YSYEKL. The CDR3 extends over 20 amino acids. The CDR3: CASSQLRLAGGRQRADTQYF. CDR3 sequence (DNA): TGCGCCAGCAGCCAACTGAGACTAGCGGGGGGGCGACAGAGGGCAGATACGCAGTATTTT.

The chain links TRBV2 to TRBJ2-2, with 10 positions matching TRBD2. Per the germline V gene, CDR1 is SNHLY and CDR2 is FYNNEI. Unmatched junction bases numbered 12, after V lost 7 bases and J lost 1 base. There are 18 residues in the CDR3. Written as DNA, the CDR3 is TGTGCCAGCACCCCACGGGCCCTAGCGGGGGAGAACACCGGGGAGCTGTTTTTT. It yields the protein CASTPRALAGENTGELFF. Full variable domain (rest looked up from reference TRBV2 and TRBJ2-2): EPEVTQTPSHQVTQMGQEVILRCVPISNHLYFYWYRQILGQKVEFLVSFYNNEISEKSEIFDDQFSVERPDGSNFTLKIRSTKLEDSAMYFCASTPRALAGENTGELFFGEGSRLTVL.

CDR3 loop: CASSPRTQAFF. Written as DNA, the CDR3 is TGTGCCAGCAGCCCCCGGACCCAAGCTTTCTTT. The J gene is TRBJ1-1, the V gene TRBV11-2; no clear D gene. The CDR3 has 11 residues. CDR1 SGHAT and CDR2 FQNNGV come from the germline V gene. V was shortened by 5 bases and J by 9 bases, with 10 bases between the two germline ends. Together with reference TRBV11-2 and TRBJ1-1, the CDR3 gives the full variable domain: EAGVAQSPRYKIIEKRQSVAFWCNPISGHATLYWYQQILGQGPKLLIQFQNNGVVDDSQLPKDRFSAERLKGVDSTLKIQPAKLEDSAVYLCASSPRTQAFFGQGTRLTVV.

Worth noting for this clone: One end of the junction does not line up with germline, which may come from a read error. Other DNA sequences in this specimen translate into the identical CDR3. The rearrangement links TRBV5-1 to TRBJ1-2; no definite D call. The germline V gene has CDR1 SGHRS and CDR2 YFSETQ. CDR3 size: 14 residues. In nucleotides, the CDR3 is TGCGCCAGCAGCTTCTACGGAGGCGACTATGGCTACACTTTC. Its translation is CASSFYGGDYGYTF.

The chain joins TRBV2 to TRBJ2-7, with a tentative D call TRBD1 (6 bases). CDR1 SNHLY and CDR2 FYNNEI come from the germline V gene. V lost 8 bases and J 1 base, leaving 12 bases between the germline ends. The CDR3 is 13 residues long. The DNA for the CDR3 is TGTGCCAGCGAAGGACAGAGTTCCTACGAGCAGTACGTC. Amino acids: CASEGQSSYEQYV.

The CDR3, as DNA: TGTGCCAGCAGCGTAGAGGGAATGAACACTGAAGCTTTCTTT. Protein product: CASSVEGMNTEAFF. V usage is TRBV9 and J usage is TRBJ1-1, with D unresolved. CDR3 length: 14 amino acids. CDR1 SGDLS and CDR2 YYNGEE come from the germline V gene. Trimming shortened V by 0 bases and J by 0 bases, and 6 bases separated the two germline ends.

The chain couples TRBV6-1 to TRBJ1-2; D is uncertain. This CDR3 comprises 15 residues. Germline V gene sequence: CDR1 MNHNS, CDR2 SASEGT. The V gene lost 3 bases and the J gene lost 0 bases, with 11 bases spanning the gap. The CDR3 nucleotides read TGTGCCAGCAGTGAGGCAGGACCCCCTAACTATGGCTACACCTTC. Amino acids: CASSEAGPPNYGYTF.

The chain employs TRBV27 and TRBJ1-1, with D maybe TRBD1 (5 bases). Germline lookup yields CDR1 MNHEY and CDR2 SMNVEV (reference sequence). The CDR3 contains 13 residues. V shed 4 bases and J shed 3 bases, with 9 bases lying between them. The CDR3 protein is CASSSRAYTEAFF. The CDR3 region has the DNA TGTGCCAGCAGTTCCAGGGCCTACACTGAAGCTTTCTTT.

This rearrangement joins TRBV1 to TRBJ1-1; TRBD1, the table's D call, was not compared with the DNA. TRBV1 is classified as a pseudogene. The CDR3 loop spans 14 amino acids. The CDR3 DNA is TGCACCAGCAGCCTGGGGACAGGAAACACTGAAGCTTTCTTT. Amino acids: CTSSLGTGNTEAFF.

V and J are TRBV4-1 and TRBJ2-2; the D is unclear. The germline V and J ends were trimmed by 1 base and 1 base, with 7 bases remaining between them. Germline CDR1 MGHRA, CDR2 YSYEKL. CDR3 size: 15 residues. The CDR3 sequence is CASSQVSENTGELFF. The CDR3 nucleotides are TGCGCCAGCAGCCAAGTCTCGGAGAACACCGGGGAGCTGTTTTTT.

The chain employs TRBV7-9 and TRBJ1-1; D is unresolved. Germline CDR1 is SEHNR and CDR2 is FQNEAQ (reference sequence). The V and J ends lost 8 bases and 1 base respectively, with 17 bases between them. The CDR3 loop spans 15 amino acids. The CDR3 coding sequence is TGTGCCAGCTCCCCCGGGCACGGAGGGAACACTGAAGCTTTCTTT. It yields the protein CASSPGHGGNTEAFF.

This clone was found once. The chain recombines TRBV13 with TRBJ2-5, with 10 positions matching TRBD2. This CDR3 has 16 amino acids. CDR1 and CDR2 from the germline V gene are PRHDT and FYEKMQ (reference sequence). Losses at the gene ends were 1 base for V and 0 bases for J; bases not matched to a gene: 2. The CDR3 nucleotides are TGTGCCAGCAGCTTAGCTCTAGCGGGGGACCAAGAGACCCAGTACTTC. This sequence encodes CASSLALAGDQETQYF.

The chain has TRBV2 and TRBJ1-2; 10 bases agree with TRBD1. The CDR3 loop spans 16 amino acids. The germline V gene has CDR1 SNHLY and CDR2 FYNNEI. V lost 9 bases to trimming and J lost 0 bases; unmatched junction nucleotides: 10. The CDR3 nucleotides read TGTGCCAGGAGACTGACAGGGGGCTCAGCTAACTATGGCTACACCTTC. Translating it yields CARRLTGGSANYGYTF.

The rearrangement uses TRBV5-1 and TRBJ2-5; D assignment may be TRBD1 or TRBD2 (5 bases each). This CDR3 is 16 amino acids long. V shed 3 bases and J shed 2 bases, with 17 bases lying between them. Looked up from germline, CDR1 is SGHRS and CDR2 is YFSETQ. The CDR3 sequence: CASSYVPGTEQETQYF. Written as DNA, the CDR3 is TGCGCCAGCAGCTACGTCCCCGGGACCGAGCAAGAGACCCAGTACTTC.

J is TRBJ2-7 and V is TRBV5-1; D remains ambiguous. V lost 0 bases and J 3 bases, leaving 7 bases between the germline ends. The CDR3 runs to 13 residues. CDR1 SGHRS and CDR2 YFSETQ come from the germline V gene. The CDR3: CASSLEGIYEQYF. CDR3 DNA: TGCGCCAGCAGCTTGGAAGGGATCTACGAGCAGTACTTC.

V is TRBV4-1 and J is TRBJ2-1; no definite D call. Germline values: CDR1 MGHRA, CDR2 YSYEKL. Trimming left V 0 bases short and J 5 bases short, with 8 bases between. CDR3 length: 14 residues. DNA of the CDR3: TGCGCCAGCAGCCAAGAAACTAAGGACAATGAGCAGTTCTTC. Translating gives CASSQETKDNEQFF.

This rearrangement joins TRBV7-9 to TRBJ2-2, with 15 bases fitting TRBD2. J was trimmed by 5 bases and V by 6 bases; bases with no gene match: 4. Germline values: CDR1 SEHNR, CDR2 FQNEAQ (reference sequence). This CDR3 is built from 16 residues. The CDR3 DNA is TGTGCCAGCAGATGGACTAGCGGGAGGGGTACCGGGGAGCTGTTTTTT. Residues: CASRWTSGRGTGELFF.

The V call is TRBV4-2, the J call TRBJ2-1, with D perhaps TRBD2 (6 bases). The CDR3 runs to 16 residues. The V and J ends lost 0 bases and 4 bases respectively, with 13 bases between them. The germline CDR1 and CDR2 sequences are LGHNA and YNFKEQ. DNA for the CDR3: TGTGCCAGCAGCCAAGATAGCCAGCGGGTTTACAATGAGCAGTTCTTC. This translates into CASSQDSQRVYNEQFF.

The V and J genes are TRBV2 and TRBJ1-3; 9 bases agree with TRBD1. Trimming removed 5 bases from V and 0 bases from J; junction bases left unmatched: 14. Germline values: CDR1 SNHLY, CDR2 FYNNEI. The CDR3 spans 19 residues. The CDR3 DNA reads as TGTGCCAGCAGTCGGGACAGGGATTATCCGACGATCTCTGGAAACACCATATATTTT. This sequence encodes CASSRDRDYPTISGNTIYF. The full variable domain, its missing parts supplied by reference TRBV2 and TRBJ1-3, is EPEVTQTPSHQVTQMGQEVILRCVPISNHLYFYWYRQILGQKVEFLVSFYNNEISEKSEIFDDQFSVERPDGSNFTLKIRSTKLEDSAMYFCASSRDRDYPTISGNTIYFGEGSWLTVV.

In its sample, this clone was seen once. The V call is TRBV7-9, the J call TRBJ2-7; D ambiguous. The germline V and J ends were trimmed by 5 bases and 1 base, with 9 bases remaining between them. CDR1 SEHNR and CDR2 FQNEAQ come from the germline V gene (reference sequence). This CDR3 region has 13 residues. The CDR3: CASSPVFSYEQYF. The CDR3 DNA is TGTGCCAGCAGCCCAGTGTTTTCCTACGAGCAGTACTTC.

The chain recombines TRBV6-5 with TRBJ1-2; no reliable D call. The germline V gene has CDR1 MNHEY and CDR2 SVGAGI. V lost 2 bases, J lost 2 bases, and 12 bases lay in between. The CDR3 consists of 15 residues. The CDR3 nucleotides read TGTGCCAGCAGTTACGGTCTGGGGTCGAACTATGGCTACACCTTC. This gives the protein CASSYGLGSNYGYTF.

The V gene is TRBV9, the J gene TRBJ2-1, with D possibly called TRBD1 or TRBD2 (6 bases each). The V and J ends lost 0 bases and 7 bases respectively, with 20 bases between them. The CDR3 loop spans 17 amino acids. CDR1 is SGDLS and CDR2 is YYNGEE in the germline V gene. CDR3 DNA sequence: TGTGCCAGCAGCGTAGGGATGGGGGCTAGCGATGTTAATGAGCAGTTCTTC. Translated, it gives CASSVGMGASDVNEQFF.